One and the same sample provided the 10 T cell receptor beta chains below, sequenced in a study of cytomegalovirus exposure and HLA in healthy donors. Primers: 60 Vbeta forward and 13 Jbeta reverse. Repertoires were generated with immunoSEQ multiplex PCR, while TCRdb's copy carries only in-frame clones and drops some. The sample lists more than 50,000 clones, roughly 85% occurring once. The sample was PBMCs. The receptor set was obtained from a female donor in good health and CMV-seronegative.

The V call is TRBV27, the J call TRBJ2-7, with TRBD2 matching over 12 bases. Germline-derived CDR1 and CDR2 are MNHEY and SMNVEV (reference sequence). This CDR3 is 16 amino acids long. V was clipped by 6 bases and J by 4 bases; unmatched bases: 10. CDR3 nucleotide sequence: TGTGCCAGCAGGAAAAGACTAGCGGGAGTGAATTACGAGCAGTACTTC. Protein sequence: CASRKRLAGVNYEQYF.

V is TRBV29-1 and J is TRBJ2-3; 7 nucleotides line up with TRBD2. Germline V lookup: CDR1 SQVTM, CDR2 ANQGSEA. The V segment lost 0 bases and the J segment 5 bases; nucleotides outside the gene matches: 5. The length of the CDR3 is 14 residues. CDR3 in DNA: TGCAGCGTTGAAGATGGGAGGGTGAGAGATACGCAGTATTTT. It is translated as CSVEDGRVRDTQYF.

This clone has a single count. V usage is TRBV30 and J usage is TRBJ2-7; D ambiguous. Between the trimmed V and J ends, which lost 2 bases and 4 bases, there was a span of 6 bases. Germline loops: CDR1 GTSNPN, CDR2 SVGIG (reference sequence). CDR3 length: 11 amino acids. CDR3 DNA sequence: TGTGCCTGGAGTTACGGTTACGAGCAGTACTTC. Protein: CAWSYGYEQYF.

This clone has only a few counts. The V gene is TRBV29-1, the J gene TRBJ2-2; TRBD1 agrees at 11 bases. The V gene's germline CDR1 is SQVTM and CDR2 ANQGSEA. Germline trimming cut 6 bases from V and 9 bases from J; bases unmatched to any gene: 6. The CDR3 is made up of 13 amino acids. The CDR3 region is CSVEGQGGRELFF. The DNA of the CDR3 is TGCAGCGTGGAGGGACAGGGGGGCAGGGAGCTGTTTTTT.

About this clone: Other DNA sequences within the sample encode an identical CDR3. V and J are TRBV5-8 and TRBJ2-5; 8 bases match TRBD2. J was trimmed by 2 bases and V by 0 bases; bases with no gene match: 0. The CDR3 contains 14 residues. Germline V gene data show CDR1 as SGHTS and CDR2 as YDEGEE. In nucleotides, the CDR3 is TGTGCCAGCAGCTTGGGACTAGCGCAAGAGACCCAGTACTTC. Its translation is CASSLGLAQETQYF.

This clone was seen a single time. This sequence joins TRBV19 and TRBJ2-2; weak D call: TRBD2 (5 bases). The V gene lost 7 bases and the J gene lost 5 bases, with 14 bases spanning the gap. This CDR3 has 14 amino acids. Germline values: CDR1 LNHDA, CDR2 SQIVND (reference sequence). Here the CDR3 reads CASTPLGVTGELFF. CDR3 sequence (DNA): TGTGCCAGTACCCCCCTCGGGGTAACCGGGGAGCTGTTTTTT. The whole variable domain, remainder taken from reference TRBV19 and TRBJ2-2, is DGGITQSPKYLFRKEGQNVTLSCEQNLNHDAMYWYRQDPGQGLRLIYYSQIVNDFQKGDIAEGYSVSREKKESFPLTVTSAQKNPTAFYLCASTPLGVTGELFFGEGSRLTVL.

This clone has only one observation. This chain links TRBV5-4 with TRBJ2-1; TRBD2 is a possible D gene (6 bases). The CDR3 is 17 residues long. Trimming took 4 bases from V and 1 from J, leaving 18 bases between them. From germline, CDR1 is SGHNT and CDR2 YYREEE (reference sequence). The CDR3 DNA reads as TGTGCCAGCAGCGGCCAGGGAGGCGGGCCTTCCTACAATGAGCAGTTCTTC. It codes for CASSGQGGGPSYNEQFF.

This clone has just one count. The chain joins TRBV5-1 to TRBJ1-4; TRBD1 matches at 10 bases. Germline trimming cut 5 bases from V and 8 bases from J; bases unmatched to any gene: 9. The CDR3 is made up of 15 amino acids. Germline CDR1 and CDR2: SGHRS and YFSETQ. The CDR3 DNA reads TGCGCCAGCAGTCGACAGGGGGCAGAGGAGGAAAAACTGTTTTTT. Translation gives CASSRQGAEEEKLFF. The entire variable domain, with the rest obtained from reference TRBV5-1 and TRBJ1-4, is as follows: KAGVTQTPRYLIKTRGQQVTLSCSPISGHRSVSWYQQTPGQGLQFLFEYFSETQRNKGNFPGRFSGRQFSNSRSEMNVSTLELGDSALYLCASSRQGAEEEKLFFGSGTQLSVL.

The V call is TRBV10-3, the J call TRBJ2-3, with 8 bases lining up with TRBD2. The germline V gene has CDR1 ENHRY and CDR2 SYGVKD. This CDR3 has 14 residues. The ends lost 10 bases at V and 2 bases at J; junction bases unmatched: 8. CDR3 protein: CATQRELYTDTQYF. DNA of the CDR3: TGTGCCACACAGCGGGAGTTATACACAGATACGCAGTATTTT.

Regarding this clone: Sequence at one end of the junction differs from germline and may be a read error. This chain links TRBV2 with TRBJ2-3; 15 bases align to TRBD2. Germline values: CDR1 SNHLY, CDR2 FYNNEI. The CDR3 extends over 14 amino acids. The CDR3 is CASSEGLAGGLRCF. Written as DNA, the CDR3 is TGTGCCAGCAGTGAGGGACTAGCGGGGGGCCTAAGGTGTTTT. Full variable domain (rest looked up from reference TRBV2 and TRBJ2-3): EPEVTQTPSHQVTQMGQEVILRCVPISNHLYFYWYRQILGQKVEFLVSFYNNEISEKSEIFDDQFSVERPDGSNFTLKIRSTKLEDSAMYFCASSEGLAGGLRCFGPGTRLTVL.